Listed here are 9 T cell receptor beta chains from one sample, sequenced in a study of blood T cell repertoires in COVID-19. Method: immunoSEQ multiplex PCR; TCRdb's copy keeps in-frame clones and lacks some. The data contain 150,000 to 200,000 clones, roughly 82% of them seen just once; the ten biggest clones take up around 5.2%. Material: PBMCs or T cells enriched from blood (not recorded which). The origin of the receptors is a woman aged 60 to 75 with acute COVID-19.

The chain couples TRBV7-2 to TRBJ1-5; the D gene is possibly TRBD1 (5 bases). V was clipped by 0 bases and J by 7 bases, with 10 bases between them. This CDR3 is built from 14 residues. Germline V gene lookup returns CDR1 SGHTA and CDR2 FQGNSA. CDR3: CASSLAGVEQPQHF. CDR3 in DNA: TGTGCCAGCAGCTTAGCAGGGGTGGAACAGCCCCAGCATTTT.

The chain joins TRBV7-7 to TRBJ2-5; TRBD2 agrees at 11 bases. The germline V gene has CDR1 SSHAT and CDR2 FNYEAQ (reference sequence). J lost 7 bases, V lost 2 bases, and 3 bases had no gene match. CDR3 size: 14 residues. The CDR3 reads CASSLPSGGRTQYF. DNA for the CDR3: TGTGCCAGCAGCTTACCTAGCGGGGGGAGGACCCAGTACTTC. Full variable domain (missing parts from reference TRBV7-7 and TRBJ2-5): GAGVSQSPRYKVTKRGQDVTLRCDPISSHATLYWYQQALGQGPEFLTYFNYEAQPDKSGLPSDRFSAERPEGSISTLTIQRTEQRDSAMYRCASSLPSGGRTQYFGPGTRLLVL.

The chain combines TRBV27 with TRBJ1-1; D possibly corresponds to TRBD1 (5 bases). Per germline, CDR1 MNHEY and CDR2 SMNVEV (reference sequence). Trimming stripped 5 bases from V and 5 bases from J, with 15 bases between. The CDR3 loop spans 14 amino acids. The CDR3 sequence is CASSNRSYGTEAFF. In DNA form, the CDR3 reads TGTGCCAGCAGTAACAGGTCTTACGGTACTGAAGCTTTCTTT.

This chain links TRBV9 with TRBJ2-3; D not certain. The CDR3 has 16 amino acids. CDR1 is SGDLS, CDR2 YYNGEE, per germline. V was clipped by 2 bases and J by 0 bases, with 13 bases between them. The CDR3 DNA is TGTGCCAGCAGCGTTCGAACTATCTCTAGCACAGATACGCAGTATTTT. Translated: CASSVRTISSTDTQYF.

This chain uses TRBV5-1 with TRBJ2-7; tentative D call: TRBD1 (6 bases). The V gene's germline CDR1 is SGHRS and CDR2 YFSETQ. The CDR3 totals 15 residues. Deletions cut 3 bases from V and 2 bases from J, with 15 bases between. The chain's CDR3 is CASSYIQGNPYEQYF. In nucleotides, the CDR3 is TGCGCCAGCAGCTATATTCAGGGGAACCCCTACGAGCAGTACTTC.

The V call is TRBV4-1, the J call TRBJ2-1, with 13 nucleotides matching TRBD2. CDR1 and CDR2 from the germline V gene are MGHRA and YSYEKL. The CDR3 is made up of 15 amino acids. V was clipped by 1 base and J by 14 bases; unmatched bases: 8. The CDR3 DNA sequence: TGCGCCAGCAGCCAAGGGACTAGCGGGAGCTTCGGGGAGTTCTTC. Encoded protein: CASSQGTSGSFGEFF.

This clone occurred once. The J gene is TRBJ2-7, the V gene TRBV20-1; 7 bases are shared with TRBD1. This CDR3 has 11 amino acids. From germline, CDR1 is DFQATT and CDR2 SNEGSKA (reference sequence). After removal of 5 bases from V and 12 bases from J, the junction contained 10 bases not matched to a gene. CDR3 loop: CSAWTGQSPYV. CDR3 DNA: TGCAGTGCTTGGACAGGCCAAAGTCCGTACGTC.

This sequence joins TRBV10-3 and TRBJ1-1; a possible D gene is TRBD1 (5 bases). The CDR3 runs 17 residues. The ends were cut back, 6 bases at V and 0 bases at J, with 20 bases in the middle. Germline assignment: CDR1 ENHRY and CDR2 SYGVKD. The CDR3 region is CAISDRQSGEMNTEAFF. CDR3 nucleotides: TGTGCCATCAGCGACAGACAGTCAGGAGAGATGAACACTGAAGCTTTCTTT.

This clone was observed many times. The chain links TRBV5-1 to TRBJ1-1; unclear D gene. Germline V gives CDR1 SGHRS, CDR2 YFSETQ. V dropped 2 bases and J dropped 4 bases, with 12 bases sitting between them. The CDR3 is 14 amino acids. The CDR3 loop is CASSFRGSGTEAFF. The CDR3 bases are TGCGCCAGCAGCTTTAGAGGGAGCGGCACTGAAGCTTTCTTT.